A selection of T cell receptor beta chains follows, all from one sample in a study of graft-versus-host responses after intestinal transplantation. Their target antigens are unknown. The protocol was immunoSEQ multiplex PCR, while the TCRdb copy is restricted to in-frame clones and leaves out a portion. The sample shows some 140,000 clones, 92% of them seen only once. Sequenced material: unstimulated CD4+ T cells sorted from spleen or lymph node cells, taken before intestinal transplant. Source of these receptors: a human donor who received an intestinal transplant. CDR3s include the opening cysteine and the closing phenylalanine or tryptophan. Fields, in order: D gene, V gene, J gene, CDR3 protein. A D gene is named only where the DNA matches it firmly.

TRBD1	TRBV5-1	TRBJ1-1	CASSLGTAQNTEAFF
TRBD1	TRBV7-9	TRBJ2-7	CASSPGTGILLGEQYF
NA	TRBV28	TRBJ2-3	CASSATSHTDTQYF
NA	TRBV10-3	NA	CAISAGQNYEQYF
TRBD1	TRBV30	TRBJ1-2	CAWSHSAGGFRFGYTF
NA	TRBV6-6	TRBJ2-7	CASSHGTPHYEQYF
NA	TRBV25-1	TRBJ1-1	CASRGGGTEAFF
NA	TRBV19	TRBJ1-1	CASSIWSRNTEAFF
NA	TRBV27	TRBJ2-7	CASSRQGPDLYEQYF
TRBD2	TRBV5-7	TRBJ2-5	CASSRHVPGGQQTQYF
NA	TRBV7-8	TRBJ1-2	CASSLGWVGYGYTF
NA	TRBV18	TRBJ1-1	CASSPVTEAFF
NA	TRBV27	TRBJ2-1	CASSLRGGSYYNEQFF
NA	TRBV6-1	TRBJ1-5	CASSEDLTFNQPQHF
TRBD1	TRBV18	TRBJ2-6	CASSLGQGASGANVLTF
TRBD2	TRBV5-1	TRBJ2-7	CASSLTGGYEQYF
TRBD2	TRBV7-2	TRBJ2-3	CASSLARGAGDTQYF
NA	TRBV30	TRBJ1-4	CAWDIQGGGNEKLFF
NA	TRBV5-5	TRBJ2-7	CASSLNYEQYF
NA	TRBV9	TRBJ2-2	CASSVVLVGELFF
NA	TRBV30	TRBJ2-5	CACGRGGQETQYF
NA	TRBV11-1	TRBJ2-3	CASNPRRDNTDTQYF
NA	TRBV5-1	TRBJ1-1	CASTVGGQGTEAFF
TRBD2	TRBV6-5	TRBJ2-7	CASSYFGRDGEQYF
TRBD2	TRBV27	TRBJ2-3	CASRLLAGGDTQYF
TRBD1	TRBV27	TRBJ1-5	CASSPTGGSNQPQHF
TRBD1	TRBV6-8	TRBJ1-2	CASFRGSGGSRGGYTF
TRBD2	TRBV27	TRBJ2-1	CASSLGLAGGYNEQFF
NA	TRBV19	TRBJ2-7	CASSIWGNGPYEQYF
TRBD2	TRBV5-1	TRBJ2-1	CASSLGLAGYNEQFF
NA	TRBV30	TRBJ2-7	CAWSGTSQRAGARGQYF
TRBD2	TRBV7-2	TRBJ2-3	CASRQTSVNTDTQYF
TRBD2	TRBV7-3	TRBJ2-2	CASSFGLAGEGNTGELFF
TRBD2	TRBV9	TRBJ2-7	CASSVELASEQYF
NA	TRBV4-2	TRBJ2-2	CASSRSTGELFF
NA	TRBV10-3	TRBJ1-1	CAISELRAGNTEAFF
TRBD2	TRBV12-5	TRBJ2-3	CASGLSSGTQYF
NA	TRBV5-5	TRBJ1-2	CASSPQARSYGYTF
NA	TRBV10-3	TRBJ1-2	CAIGSGTPLGYTF
NA	TRBV9	TRBJ2-5	CASSVASNGETQYF
NA	TRBV21-1	TRBJ2-5	CASSKGTGEETQYF
TRBD2	TRBV27	TRBJ2-7	CASSGTSGTIYYEQYF
TRBD1	TRBV28	TRBJ1-1	CASSSLGQGTNTEAFF
TRBD2	TRBV5-4	TRBJ2-1	CASSLVTGLAGVNEQFF
NA	TRBV5-1	TRBJ1-2	CASSLDYGYTF
NA	TRBV5-1	TRBJ2-5	CASSLNWETQYF
NA	TRBV7-2	TRBJ2-1	CASSLRWSGYNEQFF
NA	TRBV4-2	TRBJ1-1	CASSQDSGANTEAFF
TRBD1	TRBV5-6	TRBJ2-7	CASSYGQGQNEQYF
NA	TRBV4-1	TRBJ2-7	CASSQNPRDRFYEQYF